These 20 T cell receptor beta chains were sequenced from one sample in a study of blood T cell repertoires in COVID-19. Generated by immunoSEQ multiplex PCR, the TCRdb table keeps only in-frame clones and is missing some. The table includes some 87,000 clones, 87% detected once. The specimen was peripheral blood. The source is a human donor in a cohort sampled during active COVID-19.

For the CDR3, the DNA is TGTGCCAGCTCGGGTAGGACAGATACGCAGTATTTT. Translated: CASSGRTDTQYF. The chain carries TRBV3-1 (or the pseudogene TRBV3-2) and TRBJ2-3; D gene uncertain. V gave up 8 bases and J gave up 3 bases, with 9 bases separating them. The germline gives CDR1 LGHDT, CDR2 YNNKEL (reference sequence). The CDR3 is 12 amino acids.

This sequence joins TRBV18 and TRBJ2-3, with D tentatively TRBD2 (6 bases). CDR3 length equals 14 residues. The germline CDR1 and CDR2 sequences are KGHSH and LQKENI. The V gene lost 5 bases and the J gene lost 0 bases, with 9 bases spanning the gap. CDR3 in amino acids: CASSSSGSTDTQYF. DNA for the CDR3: TGTGCCAGCTCATCGAGCGGGAGCACAGATACGCAGTATTTT.

CDR3 region: CASSLAGWGSYEQYF. CDR3 nucleotides: TGTGCCAGCAGCTTAGCGGGGTGGGGCTCCTACGAGCAGTACTTC. This chain uses TRBV13 with TRBJ2-7; maybe TRBD2 (5 bases). The CDR3 consists of 15 residues. Trimming took off 1 base at V and 0 bases at J, with 10 bases between the two ends. Germline values: CDR1 PRHDT, CDR2 FYEKMQ (reference sequence).

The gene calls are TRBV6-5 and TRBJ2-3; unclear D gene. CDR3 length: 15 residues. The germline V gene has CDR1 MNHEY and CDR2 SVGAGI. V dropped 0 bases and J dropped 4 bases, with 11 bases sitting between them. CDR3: CASSYSKAGSDTQYF. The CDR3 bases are TGTGCCAGCAGTTACTCGAAAGCAGGTTCAGATACGCAGTATTTT.

This chain's CDR3 is CASSQVGGAYNEQFF. The CDR3 DNA is TGTGCCAGCAGCCAAGTGGGCGGGGCGTACAATGAGCAGTTCTTC. The gene calls are TRBV14 and TRBJ2-1, with a weak D call TRBD2 (6 bases). The length of the CDR3 is 15 residues. V lost 1 base and J 4 bases, leaving 11 bases between the germline ends. The germline CDR1 and CDR2 sequences are SGHDN and FVKESK.

The CDR3 protein is CASSRTTSGGAADTQYF. CDR3 coding DNA: TGTGCCAGCAGCCGGACGACTAGCGGGGGGGCGGCAGATACGCAGTATTTT. The rearrangement joins TRBV3-1 (or the pseudogene TRBV3-2) to TRBJ2-3, with TRBD2 matching 14 bases. J was trimmed by 4 bases and V by 4 bases; bases with no gene match: 7. CDR3 length equals 17 residues. Germline V gene sequence: CDR1 LGHDT, CDR2 YNNKEL (reference sequence).

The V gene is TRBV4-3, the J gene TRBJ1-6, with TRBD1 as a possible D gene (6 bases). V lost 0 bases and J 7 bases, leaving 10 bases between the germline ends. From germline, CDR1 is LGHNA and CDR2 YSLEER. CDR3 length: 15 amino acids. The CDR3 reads CASSQEGGHNSPLHF. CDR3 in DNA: TGCGCCAGCAGCCAAGAGGGGGGGCACAATTCACCCCTCCACTTT.

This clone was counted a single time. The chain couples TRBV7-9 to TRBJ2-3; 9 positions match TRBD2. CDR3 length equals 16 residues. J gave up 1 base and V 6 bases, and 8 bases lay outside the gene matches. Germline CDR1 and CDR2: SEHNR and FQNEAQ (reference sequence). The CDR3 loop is CASSRLRTSGTDTQYF. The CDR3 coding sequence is TGTGCCAGCAGTCGGCTCAGGACTAGCGGCACAGATACGCAGTATTTT.

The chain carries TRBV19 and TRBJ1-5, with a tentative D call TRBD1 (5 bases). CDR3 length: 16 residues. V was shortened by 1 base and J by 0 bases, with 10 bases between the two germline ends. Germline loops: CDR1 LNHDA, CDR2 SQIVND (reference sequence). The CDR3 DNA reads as TGTGCCAGTAGTATAGGAATGGGGCGTAGCAATCAGCCCCAGCATTTT. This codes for CASSIGMGRSNQPQHF.

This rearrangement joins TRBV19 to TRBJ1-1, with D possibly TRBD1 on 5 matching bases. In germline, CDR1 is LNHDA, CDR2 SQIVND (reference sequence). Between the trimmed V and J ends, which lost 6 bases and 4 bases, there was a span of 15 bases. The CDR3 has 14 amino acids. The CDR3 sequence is CASRDRVGGTEAFF. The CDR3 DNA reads TGTGCCAGTAGAGACCGCGTGGGGGGCACTGAAGCTTTCTTT. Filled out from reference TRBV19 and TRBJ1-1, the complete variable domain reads DGGITQSPKYLFRKEGQNVTLSCEQNLNHDAMYWYRQDPGQGLRLIYYSQIVNDFQKGDIAEGYSVSREKKESFPLTVTSAQKNPTAFYLCASRDRVGGTEAFFGQGTRLTVV.

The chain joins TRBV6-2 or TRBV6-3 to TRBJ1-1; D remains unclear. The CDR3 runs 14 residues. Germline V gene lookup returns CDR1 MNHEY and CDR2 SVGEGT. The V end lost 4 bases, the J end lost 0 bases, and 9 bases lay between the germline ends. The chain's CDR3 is CASSSGSLNTEAFF. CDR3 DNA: TGTGCCAGCAGTTCTGGCAGTTTGAACACTGAAGCTTTCTTT.

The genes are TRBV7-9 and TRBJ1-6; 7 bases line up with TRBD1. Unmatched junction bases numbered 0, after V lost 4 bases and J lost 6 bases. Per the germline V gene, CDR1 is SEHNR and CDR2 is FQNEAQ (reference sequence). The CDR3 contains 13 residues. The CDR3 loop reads CASSWDSNSPLHF. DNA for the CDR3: TGTGCCAGCAGCTGGGACAGTAATTCACCCCTCCACTTT.

The CDR3 region has the DNA TGTGCCGCGGCAGGGGGTACCACTGAAGCTTTCTTT. This sequence encodes CAAAGGTTEAFF. The chain employs TRBV28 and TRBJ1-1; 7 bases are a match to TRBD1. This CDR3 has 12 amino acids. With V trimmed by 11 bases and J by 4 bases, 7 bases remained unmatched. Germline CDR1 and CDR2: MDHEN and SYDVKM.

The CDR3 nucleotides are TGTGCCAGCAGTTTATTAACAGGGGGCCTATACAATGAGCAGTTCTTC. Its protein is CASSLLTGGLYNEQFF. The chain joins TRBV28 to TRBJ2-1; 9 bases fit TRBD1. Germline CDR1 reads MDHEN; CDR2 reads SYDVKM. There are 16 residues in the CDR3. V gave up 1 base and J gave up 4 bases; unmatched junction bases: 5.

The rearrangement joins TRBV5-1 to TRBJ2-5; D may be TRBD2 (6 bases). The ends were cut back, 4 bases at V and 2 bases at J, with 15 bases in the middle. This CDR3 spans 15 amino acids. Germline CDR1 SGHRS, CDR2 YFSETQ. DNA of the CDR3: TGCGCCAGCAGCCAGACGGGGGATATACAAGAGACCCAGTACTTC. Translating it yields CASSQTGDIQETQYF. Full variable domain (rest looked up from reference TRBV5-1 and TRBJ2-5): KAGVTQTPRYLIKTRGQQVTLSCSPISGHRSVSWYQQTPGQGLQFLFEYFSETQRNKGNFPGRFSGRQFSNSRSEMNVSTLELGDSALYLCASSQTGDIQETQYFGPGTRLLVL.

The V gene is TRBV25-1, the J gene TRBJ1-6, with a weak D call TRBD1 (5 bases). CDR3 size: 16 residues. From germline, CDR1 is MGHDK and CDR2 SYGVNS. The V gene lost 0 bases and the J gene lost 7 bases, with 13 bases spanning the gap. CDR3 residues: CASSEYRGRVNSPLHF. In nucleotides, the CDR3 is TGTGCCAGCAGTGAATATAGGGGAAGGGTCAATTCACCCCTCCACTTT.

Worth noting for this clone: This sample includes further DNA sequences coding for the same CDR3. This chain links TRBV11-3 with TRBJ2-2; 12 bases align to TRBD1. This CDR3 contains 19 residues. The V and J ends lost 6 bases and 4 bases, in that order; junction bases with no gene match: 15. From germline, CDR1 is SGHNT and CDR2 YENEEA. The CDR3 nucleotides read TGTGCCAGCAGTCAAACCTGGGACAGGGGGCATAAGATCACCGGGGAGCTGTTTTTT. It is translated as CASSQTWDRGHKITGELFF.

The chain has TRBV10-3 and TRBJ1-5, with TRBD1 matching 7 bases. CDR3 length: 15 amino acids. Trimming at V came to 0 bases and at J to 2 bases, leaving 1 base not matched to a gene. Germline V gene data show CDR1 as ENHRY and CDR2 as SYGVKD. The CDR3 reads CAISESGQGNQPQHF. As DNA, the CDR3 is TGTGCCATCAGTGAGTCAGGACAGGGCAATCAGCCCCAGCATTTT.

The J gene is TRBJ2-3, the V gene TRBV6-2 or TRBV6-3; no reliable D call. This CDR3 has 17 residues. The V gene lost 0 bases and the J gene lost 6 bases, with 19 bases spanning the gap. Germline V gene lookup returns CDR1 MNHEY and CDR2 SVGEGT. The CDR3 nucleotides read TGTGCCAGCAGTTACTCTCCAGGTGTTTTCACAGAGGATACGCAGTATTTT. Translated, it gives CASSYSPGVFTEDTQYF.

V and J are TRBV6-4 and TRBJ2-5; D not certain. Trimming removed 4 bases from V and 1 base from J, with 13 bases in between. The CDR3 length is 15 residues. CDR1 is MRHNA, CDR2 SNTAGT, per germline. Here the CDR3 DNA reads TGTGCCAGCAGTGGCACAGTGGGCCCCCAAGAGACCCAGTACTTC. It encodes CASSGTVGPQETQYF.